Sequencing of this TCR beta chain was carried out in a study of T cell responses to AZD1222 COVID-19 vaccine. The protocol was immunoSEQ multiplex PCR, while the TCRdb copy is restricted to in-frame clones and leaves out a portion. The profile shows about 110,000 clones, 88% of them singletons. As concerns this clone: What it binds is unknown.

The CDR3 runs to 21 residues. Whole-study findings and limits: Females outnumbered males among donors, who were mostly white British; clonal diversity was possibly underestimated. Two doses of AZD1222 preceded a rise in Spike-specific TCR breadth and depth. Dominant at 160-218 and 743-854, vaccine-associated CD4 TCRs also spanned spike. Baseline seropositivity characterized only six AZD1222 recipients.

The clonotype was recovered from an adult in good health. This chain joins TRBV21-1 and TRBJ2-7; the table calls TRBD1, which could not be checked here. TRBV21-1 is marked as a pseudogene. The material was peripheral blood, obtained on day 0 of MenACWY control vaccination. Here the CDR3 reads CASSKAGEILGDRGPLYEQYF. CDR3 DNA: TGTGCCAGCAGCAAAGCTGGGGAGATTTTGGGGGACAGGGGTCCTTTGTACGAGCAGTACTTC.